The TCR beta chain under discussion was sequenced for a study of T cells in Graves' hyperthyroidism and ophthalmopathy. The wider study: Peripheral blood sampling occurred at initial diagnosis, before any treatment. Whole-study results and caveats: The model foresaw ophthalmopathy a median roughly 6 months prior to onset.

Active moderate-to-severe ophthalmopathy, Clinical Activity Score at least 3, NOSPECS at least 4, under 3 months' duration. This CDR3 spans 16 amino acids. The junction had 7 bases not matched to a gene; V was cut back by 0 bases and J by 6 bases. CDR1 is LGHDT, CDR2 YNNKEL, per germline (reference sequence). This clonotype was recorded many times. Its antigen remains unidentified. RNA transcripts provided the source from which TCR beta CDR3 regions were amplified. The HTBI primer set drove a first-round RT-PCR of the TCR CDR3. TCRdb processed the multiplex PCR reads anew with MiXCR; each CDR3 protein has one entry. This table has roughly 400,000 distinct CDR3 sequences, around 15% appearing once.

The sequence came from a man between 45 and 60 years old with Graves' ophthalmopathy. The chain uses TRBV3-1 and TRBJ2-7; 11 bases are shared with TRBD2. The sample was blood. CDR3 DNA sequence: TGTGCCAGCAGCCAAGATAGGCTAGCGGGAGGAGGCGAGCAGTACTTC. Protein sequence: CASSQDRLAGGGEQYF.